The present entry profiles one TCR beta chain with its context. The antigen is unknown. These data come from a study of T cells in Graves' hyperthyroidism and ophthalmopathy. General study points: Prediction of ophthalmopathy progression came a median roughly 6.7 months pre-onset.

The germline V gene has CDR1 SGHTA and CDR2 FQGNSA. This CDR3 region has 13 residues. Trimming took 9 bases from V and 7 from J, leaving 16 bases between them. Patients were excluded for uncontrolled infection, other autoimmune disease, pregnancy or lactation. It was RNA transcripts that yielded the amplified TCR beta CDR3 regions. With the HTBI primer set, the TCR CDR3 went through a first round of RT-PCR. TCRdb recomputed calls from the multiplex PCR reads with MiXCR, one row per CDR3 protein. The repertoire holds 550,000 to 600,000 distinct CDR3 sequences, with approximately 44% as singletons. The specimen sequenced was peripheral blood or thyroid tissue (not recorded which). This chain links TRBV7-2 with TRBJ1-3; D may be TRBD1 (6 bases). The TCR sequence derives from an adult woman with Graves' disease, either hyperthyroidism or ophthalmopathy (not recorded which). In nucleotides, the CDR3 is TGTGCCAGACAAGAACAGGGATCGAACACCATATATTTT. Protein sequence: CARQEQGSNTIYF.